Below are 3 T cell receptor beta chains sequenced from a single sample in a study of blood T cell repertoires in COVID-19. Clones were read by immunoSEQ multiplex PCR, and TCRdb kept only the in-frame ones, dropping some. The sample carries 250,000 to 300,000 clones, about nine tenths recorded once. The source material was PBMCs or T cells enriched from blood (not recorded which). These receptors were collected from a woman aged 55-70 years who had recovered from COVID-19.

This sequence joins TRBV6-4 and TRBJ2-6; 8 nucleotides match TRBD1. Germline V gene sequence: CDR1 MRHNA, CDR2 SNTAGT. The ends lost 3 bases at V and 0 bases at J; junction bases unmatched: 4. The CDR3 has 17 amino acids. CDR3 in DNA: TGTGCCAGCAGTGAGCAGGGGGCGACCTCTGGGGCCAACGTCCTGACTTTC. Its translation is CASSEQGATSGANVLTF.

The chain recombines TRBV2 with TRBJ1-2; D remains unclear. Germline loops: CDR1 SNHLY, CDR2 FYNNEI. CDR3 length equals 14 residues. V shed 2 bases and J shed 4 bases, with 11 bases lying between them. CDR3 loop: CASSETGNSYGYTF. In DNA, the CDR3 is TGTGCCAGCAGTGAAACGGGGAACAGCTATGGCTACACCTTC.

The gene calls are TRBV24-1 and TRBJ2-7, with 12 nucleotides matching TRBD2. V dropped 6 bases and J dropped 9; count of bases not matched to a gene: 11. Germline V gives CDR1 KGHDR, CDR2 SFDVKD. The CDR3 totals 15 residues. CDR3 in amino acids: CATSPGGLAGVGQYF. CDR3 sequence (DNA): TGTGCCACCAGTCCGGGGGGACTAGCGGGTGTAGGGCAGTACTTC.